What follows is one TCR beta chain and its context. Using a J-beta primer mix together with a sample-barcoded 5' primer, a second PCR was run for 7 to 11 cycles. MiXCR was run by TCRdb on the 5' RACE reads, yielding one entry per CDR3 protein. The data contain just under 550,000 distinct CDR3 sequences, nearly 25% of them singletons. The data derive from a study of blood T cells in healthy people across ages. The CDR3 has 13 amino acids. CDR1 and CDR2 from the germline V gene are MDHEN and SYDVKM. V shed 4 bases and J shed 8 bases, with 12 bases lying between them. The data were also submitted as part of a second study, on T cells of mothers and their children.

Specimen: blood. The origin of this receptor is a boy aged 10-17 years in good health. This chain uses TRBV28 with TRBJ2-4, with D maybe TRBD1 (6 bases). CDR3: CASSSDEGDIQYF. The DNA of the CDR3 is TGTGCCAGCAGTTCGGACGAGGGGGACATTCAGTACTTC.